The 15 T cell receptor beta chains below were found in one sample sequenced in a study of T cells after posttransplantation cyclophosphamide. Treatment was busulfan-fludarabine conditioning, a marrow graft, and cyclophosphamide on days +3 and +4. Produced via immunoSEQ multiplex PCR; TCRdb's table is partial and in-frame only. The table lists approximately 4,000 clones, more than 80% of them singletons, with 5.5% to 7% in the top ten. The sample was CD4+ T cells sorted from blood, taken roughly 240 days after a stem cell transplant with posttransplant cyclophosphamide. These receptors were taken from a young adult male patient who received an allogeneic stem cell transplant from a related donor, was CMV-positive, and had no GVHD. Some of the T cells may derive from the graft donor.

The chain joins TRBV11-2 to TRBJ2-7, with 11 bases identical to TRBD2. Germline V gives CDR1 SGHAT, CDR2 FQNNGV. Trimming cost V 5 bases and J 4 bases; bases outside gene matches: 10. The CDR3 spans 16 residues. The CDR3 region is CASSLLGSSGGYEQYF. The CDR3 DNA reads TGTGCCAGCAGCCTTCTAGGGTCTAGCGGGGGGTACGAGCAGTACTTC.

This chain links TRBV5-1 with TRBJ2-7, with 12 bases identical to TRBD1. This CDR3 spans 16 amino acids. V lost 5 bases and J lost 5; bases outside the gene matches: 11. Germline loops: CDR1 SGHRS, CDR2 YFSETQ. The DNA of the CDR3 is TGCGCCAGCAGGGGACAGGGGGCAACACGATATCACGAGCAGTACTTC. It is translated as CASRGQGATRYHEQYF.

The chain combines TRBV2 with TRBJ2-7; possibly TRBD2 for D (7 bases). Germline V gives CDR1 SNHLY, CDR2 FYNNEI. The ends were cut back, 11 bases at V and 6 bases at J, with 17 bases in the middle. The CDR3 spans 12 residues. This chain's CDR3 is CASQEGGREQYF. The CDR3 bases are TGTGCCTCTCAAGAGGGGGGGCGCGAGCAGTACTTC.

The J gene is TRBJ1-4, the V gene TRBV5-6, with TRBD1 as a possible D gene (6 bases). The CDR3 runs to 14 residues. Germline assignment: CDR1 SGHDT and CDR2 YYEEEE. V lost 2 bases, J lost 7 bases, and 12 bases lay in between. For the CDR3, the DNA is TGTGCCAGCAGCTTTTTGGACAGAAGTGAAAAACTGTTTTTT. Translating it yields CASSFLDRSEKLFF.

This clone has more than one count but fewer than ten. The genes are TRBV7-2 and TRBJ1-3; TRBD1 might be the D (6 bases). Germline assignment: CDR1 SGHTA and CDR2 FQGNSA. The CDR3 length is 14 residues. The germline V and J ends were trimmed by 3 bases and 4 bases, with 10 bases remaining between them. CDR3 DNA: TGTGCCAGCAGCTTTTCAGGGGTCGGAAACACCATATATTTT. Translation gives CASSFSGVGNTIYF.

The chain uses TRBV4-3 and TRBJ1-1; TRBD1 might be the D (5 bases). The CDR3 extends over 18 amino acids. The V gene's germline CDR1 is LGHNA and CDR2 YSLEER. V was pared by 7 bases and J by 1 base, with 25 bases between. The CDR3 is CASTKERGWDGTNTEAFF. The CDR3 coding sequence is TGCGCCAGCACCAAAGAGCGGGGCTGGGACGGCACGAACACTGAAGCTTTCTTT.

The chain combines TRBV20-1 with TRBJ2-5, with no clear D. V lost 6 bases, J lost 5 bases, and 10 bases lay in between. Germline V gene lookup returns CDR1 DFQATT and CDR2 SNEGSKA (reference sequence). The CDR3 covers 11 residues. Here the CDR3 DNA reads TGCAGTGCGACTCACATGGAGACCCAGTACTTC. Translated: CSATHMETQYF.

This clone was counted a single time. The V call is TRBV7-9, the J call TRBJ2-1; perhaps TRBD2 as D (6 bases). Deletions cut 0 bases from V and 7 bases from J, with 10 bases between. CDR3 length: 14 amino acids. Germline loops: CDR1 SEHNR, CDR2 FQNEAQ (reference sequence). CDR3 protein: CASSLARGGNEQFF. The CDR3 DNA sequence: TGTGCCAGCAGCTTAGCGCGGGGCGGTAATGAGCAGTTCTTC.

The V and J genes are TRBV10-1 and TRBJ2-1; 12 bases line up with TRBD1. J lost 6 bases, V lost 0 bases, and 6 bases had no gene match. The CDR3 length is 17 residues. The germline CDR1 and CDR2 sequences are WNHNN and SYGVQD (reference sequence). CDR3 in amino acids: CASSESIRDRGRNEQFF. CDR3 DNA sequence: TGCGCCAGCAGTGAGTCAATCCGGGACAGGGGGCGCAATGAGCAGTTCTTC.

This chain connects TRBV28 to TRBJ2-3; TRBD2 matches 9 bases. There are 15 residues in the CDR3. Germline loops: CDR1 MDHEN, CDR2 SYDVKM. V trimming: 3 bases; J trimming: 5 bases; junction bases outside the gene matches: 6. CDR3: CASSLVAGEEDTQYF. Here the CDR3 DNA reads TGTGCCAGCAGTTTGGTAGCGGGAGAGGAAGATACGCAGTATTTT.

The chain joins TRBV7-9 to TRBJ2-3; TRBD1 aligns across 10 bases. V was pared by 8 bases and J by 4 bases, with 9 bases of the junction left unmatched. The germline gives CDR1 SEHNR, CDR2 FQNEAQ (reference sequence). The CDR3 has 15 residues. The chain's CDR3 is CASGPGTGVADTQYF. The CDR3 DNA follows: TGTGCCAGCGGCCCCGGGACAGGGGTTGCAGATACGCAGTATTTT.

This clone was recorded only once. The chain joins TRBV7-2 to TRBJ2-3; D gene ambiguous. V was shortened by 4 bases and J by 3 bases, with 5 bases between the two germline ends. The CDR3 runs to 12 residues. Per germline, CDR1 SGHTA and CDR2 FQGNSA. The CDR3, as DNA: TGTGCCAGCAGCTACTTTACAGATACGCAGTATTTT. Translation gives CASSYFTDTQYF.

This sequence joins TRBV4-1 and TRBJ1-2; D is possibly TRBD1 (6 bases). The CDR3 has 13 amino acids. V gave up 4 bases and J gave up 3 bases, with 9 bases separating them. Germline-derived CDR1 and CDR2 are MGHRA and YSYEKL. CDR3 DNA: TGCGCCAGCAGCCTCCGACAGGACTATGGCTACACCTTC. It translates to CASSLRQDYGYTF.

CDR3 sequence (DNA): TGCGCCAGCAGCCAAGTTGGCGGGAAGTGGTCAGGGATTAACTATGGCTACACCTTC. Translating gives CASSQVGGKWSGINYGYTF. The chain carries TRBV4-3 and TRBJ1-2; tentatively, D is TRBD1 (5 bases). Trimming left V 1 base short and J 1 base short, with 22 bases between. The CDR3 contains 19 residues. CDR1 LGHNA and CDR2 YSLEER come from the germline V gene.

This clone was seen only once. V usage is TRBV18 and J usage is TRBJ2-7; TRBD1 matches 7 bases. Per germline, CDR1 KGHSH and CDR2 LQKENI. With 4 bases clipped from V and 6 bases from J, the junction kept 6 bases outside the gene matches. This CDR3 spans 13 amino acids. The CDR3 DNA follows: TGTGCCAGCTCACTTTTCAACAGGGGCGAGCAGTACTTC. As protein: CASSLFNRGEQYF. The entire variable domain, with the rest obtained from reference TRBV18 and TRBJ2-7, is as follows: NAGVMQNPRHLVRRRGQEARLRCSPMKGHSHVYWYRQLPEEGLKFMVYLQKENIIDESGMPKERFSAEFPKEGPSILRIQQVVRGDSAAYFCASSLFNRGEQYFGPGTRLTVT.